These 7 T cell receptor beta chains were sequenced from one sample in a study of T cells in Graves' hyperthyroidism and ophthalmopathy. The investigators amplified TCR beta CDR3 regions from RNA transcripts. When the TCR CDR3 underwent first-round RT-PCR, the HTBI primer set was used. TCRdb ran MiXCR on the multiplex PCR reads and lists one entry per CDR3 protein. The sample yields about 400,000 distinct CDR3 sequences, 14% seen once. Material: blood. The source is a woman aged 25 to 39 with Graves' ophthalmopathy.

On this clonotype: This may stem from a read error, because a much larger clone lies one nucleotide away. The chain is built from TRBV6-1 and TRBJ1-3; no clear D. The CDR3 is made up of 15 amino acids. CDR1 and CDR2 (germline): MNHNS, SASEGT. V lost 10 bases to trimming and J lost 2 bases, with 18 bases between them. The DNA of the CDR3 is TGTGCCATCACCCTTGGAGTAGGGACTGGAAACACCATATATTTT. Amino acids: CAITLGVGTGNTIYF.

The sample holds many counts of this clonotype. The chain uses TRBV20-1 and TRBJ1-3, with 7 nucleotides matching TRBD1. This CDR3 spans 14 amino acids. The V gene's germline CDR1 is DFQATT and CDR2 SNEGSKA (reference sequence). With 3 bases clipped from V and 0 bases from J, the junction kept 2 bases outside the gene matches. The DNA of the CDR3 is TGCAGTGCTAGCACAGGGGCCTCTGGAAACACCATATATTTT. As protein: CSASTGASGNTIYF.

V and J are TRBV4-1 and TRBJ2-7; D is possibly TRBD1 (6 bases). The germline V gene has CDR1 MGHRA and CDR2 YSYEKL. Trimming pared 2 bases from V and 0 bases from J, leaving 14 bases between. The CDR3 covers 16 residues. The CDR3 nucleotides are TGCGCCAGCAGCCAACAGACCCACAGGGCCTCCTACGAGCAGTACTTC. It is translated as CASSQQTHRASYEQYF.

The rearrangement uses TRBV15 and TRBJ1-4; TRBD1 is a possible D gene (5 bases). With 7 bases removed from V and 4 bases from J, the gap between germline ends came to 13 bases. This CDR3 has 14 residues. The germline gives CDR1 LNHNV, CDR2 YYDKDF (reference sequence). The CDR3, as DNA: TGTGCCACCACCAATCGGGGGTATAATGAAAAACTGTTTTTT. Translating it yields CATTNRGYNEKLFF.

This clonotype has a count of ten or more. CDR3 nucleotide sequence: TGTGCCAGCAGCTTAGCCCCCCGGGGAGATACGCAGTATTTT. It encodes CASSLAPRGDTQYF. The V call is TRBV11-2, the J call TRBJ2-3, with a tentative D call TRBD2 (5 bases). CDR1 and CDR2 (germline): SGHAT, FQNNGV. The CDR3 sequence is 14 residues long. The germline V and J ends were trimmed by 1 base and 5 bases, with 10 bases remaining between them.

This clonotype occurred many times. This chain connects TRBV19 to TRBJ2-3; D gene unclear. The CDR3 spans 14 residues. Germline V gene data show CDR1 as LNHDA and CDR2 as SQIVND (reference sequence). V lost 5 bases and J 4 bases, leaving 13 bases between the germline ends. Written as DNA, the CDR3 is TGTGCCAGTAGTGGATTGTACGTGGCAGATACGCAGTATTTT. Protein product: CASSGLYVADTQYF.

There are many counts of this clonotype. The chain uses TRBV2 and TRBJ2-7; D is unresolved. Trimming left V 2 bases short and J 1 base short, with 15 bases between. CDR3 length: 16 amino acids. The germline gives CDR1 SNHLY, CDR2 FYNNEI. CDR3 sequence (DNA): TGTGCCAGCAGTGAAAGGCGCCCTCAGCGTTCCTACGAGCAGTACTTC. This translates into CASSERRPQRSYEQYF.